The source of this T cell receptor beta chain is a study of neurological immune-mediated disorders. Study results and limitations: A possible signature appeared as one related-CDR3 cluster, in which phylogenetic grouping placed the repertoires of 18 of 34 multiple sclerosis patients. HTLV-1-associated myelopathy had the most TCR clonal expansion, while multiple sclerosis had the least, a level that fell below healthy controls.

The making of cDNA relied on 5'RACE with 10-nucleotide random UMIs. Every sequencing run generated in excess of 180 million TCR-beta sequences. These sequences covered 15-18 subjects. One entry per CDR3 protein, called by TCRdb with MiXCR from the 5' RACE reads. Here the sample spans roughly 70,000 distinct CDR3 sequences, approximately 4.1% being singletons. V was cut by 7 bases and J by 9 bases, with 19 bases left in between. This CDR3 region has 12 residues. Germline V lookup: CDR1 SQVTM, CDR2 ANQGSEA. At least ten counts were recorded for this clonotype. Its antigen is still unknown. Source material: PBMCs. The chain is built from TRBV29-1 and TRBJ2-7, with D possibly matching TRBD2 (5 bases). The TCR sequence derives from a man aged 30 to 45 with multiple sclerosis. The CDR3 sequence: CSARGLLPGQYF. DNA of the CDR3: TGCAGCGCCCGAGGACTCCTACCCGGGCAGTACTTC.